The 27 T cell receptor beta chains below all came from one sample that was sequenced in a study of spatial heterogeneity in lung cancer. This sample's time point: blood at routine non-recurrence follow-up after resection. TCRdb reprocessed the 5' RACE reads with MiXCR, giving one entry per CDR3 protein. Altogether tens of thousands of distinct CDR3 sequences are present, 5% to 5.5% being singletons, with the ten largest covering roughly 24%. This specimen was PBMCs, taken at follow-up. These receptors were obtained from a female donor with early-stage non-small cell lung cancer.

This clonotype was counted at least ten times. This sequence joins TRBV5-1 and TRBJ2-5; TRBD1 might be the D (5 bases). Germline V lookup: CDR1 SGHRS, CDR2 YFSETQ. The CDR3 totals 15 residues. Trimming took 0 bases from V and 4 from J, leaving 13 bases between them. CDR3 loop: CASSLGPGKGETQYF. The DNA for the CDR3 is TGCGCCAGCAGCTTGGGTCCAGGGAAAGGAGAGACCCAGTACTTC.

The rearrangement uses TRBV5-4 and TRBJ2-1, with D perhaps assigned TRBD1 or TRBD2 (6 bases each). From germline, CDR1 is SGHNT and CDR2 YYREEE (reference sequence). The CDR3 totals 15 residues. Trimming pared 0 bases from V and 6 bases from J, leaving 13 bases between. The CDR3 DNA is TGTGCCAGCAGCTTGGACTCCAAGGGGGGCAATGAGCAGTTCTTC. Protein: CASSLDSKGGNEQFF.

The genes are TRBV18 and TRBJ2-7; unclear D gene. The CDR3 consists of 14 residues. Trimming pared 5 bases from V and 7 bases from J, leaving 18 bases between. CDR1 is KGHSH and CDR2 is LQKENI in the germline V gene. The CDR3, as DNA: TGTGCCAGCTCAGATGACTTAACGAATGTGGAGCAGTACTTC. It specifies CASSDDLTNVEQYF.

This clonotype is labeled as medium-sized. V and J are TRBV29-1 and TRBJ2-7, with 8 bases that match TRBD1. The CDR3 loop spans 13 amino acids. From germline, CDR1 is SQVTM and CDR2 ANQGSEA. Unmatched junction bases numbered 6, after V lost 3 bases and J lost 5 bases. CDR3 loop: CSVETGQGHEQYF. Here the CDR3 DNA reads TGCAGCGTTGAGACCGGACAGGGCCACGAGCAGTACTTC.

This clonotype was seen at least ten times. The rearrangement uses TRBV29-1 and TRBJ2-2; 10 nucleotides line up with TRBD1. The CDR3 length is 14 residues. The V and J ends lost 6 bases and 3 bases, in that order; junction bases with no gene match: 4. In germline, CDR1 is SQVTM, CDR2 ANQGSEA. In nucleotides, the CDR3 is TGCAGCGTAAGGGGGACAGGGGACACCGGGGAGCTGTTTTTT. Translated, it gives CSVRGTGDTGELFF.

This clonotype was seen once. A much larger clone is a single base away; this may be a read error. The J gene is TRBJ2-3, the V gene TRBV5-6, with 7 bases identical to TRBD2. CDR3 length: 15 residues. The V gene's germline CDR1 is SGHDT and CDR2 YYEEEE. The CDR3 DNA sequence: TGTGCCAGCAGCGTCGGACTAGATTTCGTAGATACGCGGTATTTT. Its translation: CASSVGLDFVDTRYF.

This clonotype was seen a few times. The CDR3 DNA sequence: TGTGCCAGCAGCCAAGATCAGGACAGGGTTTACGAGCAGTACTTC. Its translation is CASSQDQDRVYEQYF. The chain links TRBV4-2 to TRBJ2-7; the match to TRBD1 covers 8 bases. The germline CDR1 and CDR2 sequences are LGHNA and YNFKEQ. The CDR3 extends over 15 amino acids. Trimming cost V 0 bases and J 4 bases; bases outside gene matches: 5.

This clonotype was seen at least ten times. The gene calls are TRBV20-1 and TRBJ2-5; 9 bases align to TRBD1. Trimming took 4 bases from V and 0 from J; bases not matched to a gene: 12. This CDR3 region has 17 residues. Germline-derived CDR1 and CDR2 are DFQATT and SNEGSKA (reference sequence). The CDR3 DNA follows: TGCAGTGCTAACCCATACAGGGGGCGCGTTGACCAAGAGACCCAGTACTTC. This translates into CSANPYRGRVDQETQYF.

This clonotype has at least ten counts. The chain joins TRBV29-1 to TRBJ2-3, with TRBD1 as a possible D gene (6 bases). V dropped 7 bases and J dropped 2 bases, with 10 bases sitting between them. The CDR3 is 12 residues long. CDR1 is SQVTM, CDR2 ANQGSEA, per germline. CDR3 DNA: TGCAGCGGGGGACACTCCACAGATACGCAGTATTTT. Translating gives CSGGHSTDTQYF.

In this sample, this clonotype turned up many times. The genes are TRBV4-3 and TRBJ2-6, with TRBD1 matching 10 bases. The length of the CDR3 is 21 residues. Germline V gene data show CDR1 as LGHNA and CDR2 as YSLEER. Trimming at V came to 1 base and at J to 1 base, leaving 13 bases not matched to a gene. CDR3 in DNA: TGCGCCAGCAGCCAAGCTACCGGGACAGGGGTTGATCGGTCTGGGGCCAACGTCCTGACTTTC. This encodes CASSQATGTGVDRSGANVLTF.

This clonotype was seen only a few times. CDR3 protein: CASSQDKGNYGYTF. CDR3 nucleotides: TGTGCCAGCAGCCAAGATAAAGGAAACTATGGCTACACCTTC. The chain recombines TRBV3-1 with TRBJ1-2; D is undetermined. The ends were cut back, 0 bases at V and 2 bases at J, with 7 bases in the middle. The CDR3 sequence is 14 residues long. Germline CDR1 is LGHDT and CDR2 is YNNKEL (reference sequence).

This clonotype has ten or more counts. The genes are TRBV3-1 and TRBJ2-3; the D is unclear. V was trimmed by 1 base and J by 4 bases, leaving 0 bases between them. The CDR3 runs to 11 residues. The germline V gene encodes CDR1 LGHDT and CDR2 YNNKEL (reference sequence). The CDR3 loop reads CASSQADTQYF. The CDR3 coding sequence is TGTGCCAGCAGCCAAGCAGATACGCAGTATTTT.

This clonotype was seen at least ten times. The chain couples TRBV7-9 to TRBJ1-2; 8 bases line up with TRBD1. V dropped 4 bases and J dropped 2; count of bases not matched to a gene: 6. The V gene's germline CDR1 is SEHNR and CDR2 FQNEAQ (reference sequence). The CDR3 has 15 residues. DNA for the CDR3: TGTGCCAGCAGCTCCTACAGGGGGAACAACTATGGCTACACCTTC. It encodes CASSSYRGNNYGYTF. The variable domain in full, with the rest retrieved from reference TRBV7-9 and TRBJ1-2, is DTGVSQNPRHKITKRGQNVTFRCDPISEHNRLYWYRQTLGQGPEFLTYFQNEAQLEKSRLLSDRFSAERPKGSFSTLEIQRTEQGDSAMYLCASSSYRGNNYGYTFGSGTRLTVV.

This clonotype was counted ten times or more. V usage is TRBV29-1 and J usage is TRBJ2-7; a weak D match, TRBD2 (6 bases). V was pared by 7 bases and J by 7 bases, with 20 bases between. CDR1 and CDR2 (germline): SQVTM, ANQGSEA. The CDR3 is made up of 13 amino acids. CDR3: CSARERDLGEQYF. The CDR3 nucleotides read TGCAGCGCCCGGGAGCGAGACCTAGGGGAGCAGTACTTC.

The CDR3 coding sequence is TGCAGCGTTGATGAGGGGGGGCCTCCCTACAATGAGCAGTTCTTC. Protein: CSVDEGGPPYNEQFF. This chain joins TRBV29-1 and TRBJ2-1; perhaps TRBD2 as D (7 bases). The V and J ends lost 3 bases and 2 bases respectively, with 14 bases between them. The germline gives CDR1 SQVTM, CDR2 ANQGSEA. This CDR3 has 15 amino acids.

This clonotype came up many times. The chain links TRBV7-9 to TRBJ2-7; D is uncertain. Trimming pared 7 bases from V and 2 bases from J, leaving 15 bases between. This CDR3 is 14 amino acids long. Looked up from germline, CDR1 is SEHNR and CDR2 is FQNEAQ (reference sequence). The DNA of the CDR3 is TGTGCCAGCACCAACTCTCTTTATCCCTACGAGCAGTACTTC. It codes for CASTNSLYPYEQYF.

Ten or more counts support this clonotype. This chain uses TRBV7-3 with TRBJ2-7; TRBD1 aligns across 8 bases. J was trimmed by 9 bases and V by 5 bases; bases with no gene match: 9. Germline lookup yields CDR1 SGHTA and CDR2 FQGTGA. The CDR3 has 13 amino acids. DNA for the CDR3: TGTGCCAGCAGCGGAAGCGACAGGGGACCGCAGTACTTC. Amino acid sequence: CASSGSDRGPQYF. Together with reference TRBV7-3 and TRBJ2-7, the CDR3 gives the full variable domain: GAGVSQTPSNKVTEKGKYVELRCDPISGHTALYWYRQSLGQGPEFLIYFQGTGAADDSGLPNDRFFAVRPEGSVSTLKIQRTERGDSAVYLCASSGSDRGPQYFGPGTRLTVT.

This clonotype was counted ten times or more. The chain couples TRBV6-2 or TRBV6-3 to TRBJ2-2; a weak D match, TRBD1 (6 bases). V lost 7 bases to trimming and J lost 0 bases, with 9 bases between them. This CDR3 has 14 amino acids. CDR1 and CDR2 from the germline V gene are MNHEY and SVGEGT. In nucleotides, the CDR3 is TGTGCCAGCAAAAGGACAGCGAACACCGGGGAGCTGTTTTTT. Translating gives CASKRTANTGELFF.

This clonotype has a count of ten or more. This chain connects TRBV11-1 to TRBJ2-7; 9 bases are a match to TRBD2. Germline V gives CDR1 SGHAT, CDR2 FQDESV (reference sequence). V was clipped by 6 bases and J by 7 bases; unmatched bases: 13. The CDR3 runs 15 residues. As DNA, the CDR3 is TGTGCCAGCAGTCCTACCGGGACTAGCTTGGGAGAGCAGTACTTC. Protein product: CASSPTGTSLGEQYF. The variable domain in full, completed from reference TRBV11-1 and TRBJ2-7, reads EAEVAQSPRYKITEKSQAVAFWCDPISGHATLYWYRQILGQGPELLVQFQDESVVDDSQLPKDRFSAERLKGVDSTLKIQPAELGDSAMYLCASSPTGTSLGEQYFGPGTRLTVT.

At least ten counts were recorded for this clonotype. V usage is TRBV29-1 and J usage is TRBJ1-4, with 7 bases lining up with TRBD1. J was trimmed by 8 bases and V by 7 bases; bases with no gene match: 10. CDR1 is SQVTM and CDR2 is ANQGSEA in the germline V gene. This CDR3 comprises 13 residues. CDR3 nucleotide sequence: TGCAGCGCCGCGAGACAGGGATGGGAAAAACTGTTTTTT. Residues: CSAARQGWEKLFF.

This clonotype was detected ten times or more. The CDR3 DNA follows: TGTGCCAGCAGCTTAGATTGGACAGGGGTAGGCGAGCAGTACTTC. It is translated as CASSLDWTGVGEQYF. The chain recombines TRBV7-2 with TRBJ2-7; 9 bases are a match to TRBD1. Germline trimming cut 1 base from V and 6 bases from J; bases unmatched to any gene: 7. The CDR3 length is 15 residues. Looked up from germline, CDR1 is SGHTA and CDR2 is FQGNSA.

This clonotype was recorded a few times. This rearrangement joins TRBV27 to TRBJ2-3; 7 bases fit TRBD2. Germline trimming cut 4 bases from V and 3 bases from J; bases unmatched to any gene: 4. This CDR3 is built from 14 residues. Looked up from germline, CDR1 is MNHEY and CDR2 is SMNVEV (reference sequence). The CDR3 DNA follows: TGTGCCAGCAGTTCTGGGCGGGGGACAGATACGCAGTATTTT. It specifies CASSSGRGTDTQYF.

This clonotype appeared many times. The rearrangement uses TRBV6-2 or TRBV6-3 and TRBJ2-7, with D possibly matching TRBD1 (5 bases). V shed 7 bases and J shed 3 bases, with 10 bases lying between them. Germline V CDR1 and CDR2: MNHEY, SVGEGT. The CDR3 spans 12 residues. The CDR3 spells CASTTQGYEQYF. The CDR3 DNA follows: TGTGCCAGCACCACCCAGGGCTACGAGCAGTACTTC.

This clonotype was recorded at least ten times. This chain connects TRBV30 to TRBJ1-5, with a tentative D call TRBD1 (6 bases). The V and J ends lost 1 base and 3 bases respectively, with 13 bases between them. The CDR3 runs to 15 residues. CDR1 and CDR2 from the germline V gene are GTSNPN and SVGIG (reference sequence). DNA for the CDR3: TGTGCCTGGAGTGCATCCGGGGGCTACAATCAGCCCCAGCATTTT. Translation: CAWSASGGYNQPQHF.

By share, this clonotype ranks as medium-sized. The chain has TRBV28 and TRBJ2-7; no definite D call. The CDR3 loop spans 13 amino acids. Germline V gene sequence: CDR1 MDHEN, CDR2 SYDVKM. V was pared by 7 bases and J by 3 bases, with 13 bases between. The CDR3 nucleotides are TGTGCCAGCACCCTTTCGACCCGCTACGAGCAGTACTTC. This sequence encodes CASTLSTRYEQYF. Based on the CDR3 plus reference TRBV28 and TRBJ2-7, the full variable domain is DVKVTQSSRYLVKRTGEKVFLECVQDMDHENMFWYRQDPGLGLRLIYFSYDVKMKEKGDIPEGYSVSREKKERFSLILESASTNQTSMYLCASTLSTRYEQYFGPGTRLTVT.

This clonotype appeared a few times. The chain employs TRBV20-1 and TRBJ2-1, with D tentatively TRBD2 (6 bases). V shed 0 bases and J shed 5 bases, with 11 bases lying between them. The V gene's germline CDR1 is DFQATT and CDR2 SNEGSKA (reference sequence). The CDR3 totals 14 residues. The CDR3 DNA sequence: TGCAGTGCTAGAGATTACGGGAGAAACAATGAGCAGTTCTTC. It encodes CSARDYGRNNEQFF.

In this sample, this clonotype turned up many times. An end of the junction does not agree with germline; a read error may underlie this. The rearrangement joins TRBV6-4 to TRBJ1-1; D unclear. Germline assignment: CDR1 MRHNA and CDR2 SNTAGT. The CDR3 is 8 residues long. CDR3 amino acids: CASPWGGF. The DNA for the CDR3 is TGTGCCAGCCCGTGGGGAGGGTTT.